These 20 T cell receptor beta chains were sequenced from one sample in a study of spatial heterogeneity in lung cancer. TCRdb reprocessed the 5' RACE reads with MiXCR, giving one entry per CDR3 protein. Of thousands of distinct CDR3 sequences in the sample, 3% to 4% were seen once. Stated time point: sample taken at primary tumor resection. The input for sequencing was lung tissue, taken at surgery. Receptor source: a human donor with early-stage non-small cell lung cancer.

A note on this clonotype: Since it is a stray read in a library aimed at alpha chains, this beta chain has a size that is not meaningful. The chain links TRBV11-1 to TRBJ2-2, with D perhaps matching TRBD1 (5 bases). Looked up from germline, CDR1 is SGHAT and CDR2 is FQDESV (reference sequence). This CDR3 has 15 amino acids. V was cut by 0 bases and J by 6 bases, with 11 bases left in between. CDR3 protein: CASSLAGAEAGELFF. The DNA of the CDR3 is TGTGCCAGCAGCTTAGCAGGGGCTGAGGCCGGGGAGCTGTTTTTT.

This clonotype rates as medium-sized. A library prepared for alpha chains yielded this beta chain as an off-target read; its size is of little meaning. This rearrangement joins TRBV5-1 to TRBJ2-7; D is unresolved. Trimming took off 6 bases at V and 0 bases at J, with 13 bases between the two ends. The length of the CDR3 is 14 residues. Germline V lookup: CDR1 SGHRS, CDR2 YFSETQ. The DNA of the CDR3 is TGCGCCAGCAAACCTGGGTTCACCTCCTACGAGCAGTACTTC. Its protein product is CASKPGFTSYEQYF.

Judged by abundance, this clonotype is medium-sized. This beta chain is an unintended read in a library built for alpha chains; its size means little. The CDR3 spells CASSQGLAGPQAAQYF. The DNA for the CDR3 is TGCGCCAGCAGCCAAGGACTAGCGGGGCCCCAGGCGGCCCAGTACTTC. The rearrangement uses TRBV4-3 and TRBJ2-5, with 11 bases matching TRBD2. V lost 1 base to trimming and J lost 9 bases; unmatched junction nucleotides: 10. Per the germline V gene, CDR1 is LGHNA and CDR2 is YSLEER. This CDR3 has 16 residues.

Within the sample, this clonotype is medium-sized. This beta chain appears as a stray read in a library generated for alpha chains; its size is not informative. The CDR3 DNA reads TGTGCTAGTGGTTTTGGACAGGGGGCAGGTACGCAGTATTTT. The encoded protein is CASGFGQGAGTQYF. This chain links TRBV12-5 with TRBJ2-3; 11 nucleotides agree with TRBD1. The CDR3 sequence is 14 residues long. V lost 3 bases to trimming and J lost 8 bases; unmatched junction nucleotides: 4. The germline V gene encodes CDR1 LGHNT and CDR2 FRNRAP.

This clonotype is termed medium-sized (0.01 to 0.1%). Found in a library prepared for alpha chains, this beta chain is an off-target read, and its abundance has little meaning. The gene calls are TRBV29-1 and TRBJ1-2; tentative D call: TRBD1 (5 bases). V lost 6 bases, J lost 6 bases, and 17 bases lay in between. Germline V gene data show CDR1 as SQVTM and CDR2 as ANQGSEA. The CDR3 totals 13 residues. DNA of the CDR3: TGCAGCGTCCACGGTAGGGGAGGGGATGGCTACACCTTC. Its protein product is CSVHGRGGDGYTF.

Worth noting for this clonotype: This beta chain lies outside the target of a library built for alpha chains; its clone size means little. This sequence joins TRBV24-1 and TRBJ1-1; no reliable D call. The germline V gene encodes CDR1 KGHDR and CDR2 SFDVKD. The ends were cut back, 4 bases at V and 2 bases at J, with 7 bases in the middle. The CDR3 length is 13 residues. CDR3 amino acids: CATSEADNTEAFF. In nucleotides, the CDR3 is TGTGCCACCAGTGAGGCAGACAACACTGAAGCTTTCTTT.

This clonotype is labeled medium-sized. This beta chain is off target for a library built for alpha chains, so its abundance means little. The chain recombines TRBV20-1 with TRBJ2-2, with D perhaps TRBD2 (6 bases). Per the germline V gene, CDR1 is DFQATT and CDR2 is SNEGSKA (reference sequence). V was pared by 6 bases and J by 1 base, with 18 bases between. This CDR3 is built from 16 residues. The CDR3 nucleotides are TGCAGTGCCTTTAGCCCCGGGACTGTGAACACCGGGGAGCTGTTTTTT. Translation: CSAFSPGTVNTGELFF.

This clonotype is medium-sized by share. The library was prepared for alpha chains; this beta chain is a stray read, so its frequency means little. V usage is TRBV4-2 and J usage is TRBJ1-5; D not certain. Trimming removed 0 bases from V and 4 bases from J, with 10 bases in between. Germline V lookup: CDR1 LGHNA, CDR2 YNFKEQ. The CDR3 spans 15 residues. This CDR3 is CASSQDPRTNQPQHF. DNA of the CDR3: TGTGCCAGCAGCCAAGACCCTCGGACGAATCAGCCCCAGCATTTT.

By frequency in the sample, this clonotype is medium-sized (0.01 to 0.1%). This beta chain is an off-target read within a library intended for alpha chains, so its frequency means little. The J gene is TRBJ1-4, the V gene TRBV6-1; a weak D match, TRBD1 (5 bases). Germline CDR1 MNHNS, CDR2 SASEGT. This CDR3 comprises 14 residues. The V end was cut by 8 bases, the J end by 0 bases, with 10 bases between. The DNA of the CDR3 is TGTGCCAGCGGCCGACAGACAACTAATGAAAAACTGTTTTTT. It specifies CASGRQTTNEKLFF.

Sample share makes this clonotype medium-sized. This beta chain slipped into a library made for alpha chains as a stray read, so its size is not meaningful. DNA of the CDR3: TGTGCCAGCAGCTTAGGGGGGACGGCAGGATATAGCAATCAGCCCCAGCATTTT. Translating it yields CASSLGGTAGYSNQPQHF. The V call is TRBV7-6, the J call TRBJ1-5; D perhaps matches TRBD1 (5 bases). Germline values: CDR1 SGHVS, CDR2 FNYEAQ. There are 18 residues in the CDR3. Trimming removed 1 base from V and 0 bases from J, with 16 bases in between. The full variable domain, with the rest looked up from reference TRBV7-6 and TRBJ1-5, is GAGVSQSPRYKVTKRGQDVALRCDPISGHVSLYWYRQALGQGPEFLTYFNYEAQQDKSGLPNDRFSAERPEGSISTLTIQRTEQRDSAMYRCASSLGGTAGYSNQPQHFGDGTRLSIL.

By sample fraction, this clonotype is medium-sized. The library was built for alpha chains, so this beta chain is an off-target read and its size means little. V gene TRBV2 combines with J gene TRBJ1-4; tentative D call: TRBD1 (6 bases). Per the germline V gene, CDR1 is SNHLY and CDR2 is FYNNEI. The CDR3 contains 15 residues. V dropped 4 bases and J dropped 8 bases, with 17 bases sitting between them. The CDR3 spells CASSVTSGTKEKLFF. The DNA for the CDR3 is TGTGCCAGCAGTGTTACATCCGGGACAAAGGAAAAACTGTTTTTT.

This clonotype has a count of ten or more. Little can be read into the size of this beta chain, an off-target read in a library designed for alpha chains. The V call is TRBV7-2, the J call TRBJ2-3; 8 positions agree with TRBD2. The V segment lost 2 bases and the J segment 1 base; nucleotides outside the gene matches: 2. Germline loops: CDR1 SGHTA, CDR2 FQGNSA. This CDR3 spans 15 amino acids. Here the CDR3 DNA reads TGTGCCAGCAGCTTAATGGGACTAGGCACAGATACGCAGTATTTT. Amino acids: CASSLMGLGTDTQYF.

This clonotype is deemed medium-sized. This beta chain is a stray read from a library made for alpha chains; its abundance is not meaningful. The gene calls are TRBV3-1 and TRBJ2-5; 15 bases align to TRBD2. Unmatched junction bases numbered 5, after V lost 4 bases and J lost 5 bases. From germline, CDR1 is LGHDT and CDR2 YNNKEL (reference sequence). This CDR3 has 16 amino acids. CDR3 sequence reads: CASSRNGLAGGETQYF. The CDR3 DNA follows: TGTGCCAGCAGCCGGAACGGACTAGCGGGGGGGGAGACCCAGTACTTC.

This clonotype was seen repeatedly, ten times or more. This beta chain came through as a stray read in a library set up for alpha chains, and its size says little. The CDR3 sequence is CASSAIRTPTSTDTQYF. Written as DNA, the CDR3 is TGTGCCAGCAGCGCGATCAGGACTCCTACTAGCACAGATACGCAGTATTTT. The rearrangement joins TRBV9 to TRBJ2-3; D may be TRBD2 (5 bases). CDR3 length equals 17 residues. V dropped 3 bases and J dropped 0 bases, with 17 bases sitting between them. Germline V CDR1 and CDR2: SGDLS, YYNGEE.

This clonotype occurred many times. Little can be read into the size of this beta chain, an off-target read in a library designed for alpha chains. V gene TRBV5-1 combines with J gene TRBJ1-1, with 7 bases that match TRBD1. CDR1 and CDR2 from the germline V gene are SGHRS and YFSETQ. V shed 0 bases, J shed 5 bases, and the junction held 7 bases outside the gene matches. The CDR3 contains 15 residues. The CDR3 spells CASSLAEGGKTEAFF. For the CDR3, the DNA is TGCGCCAGCAGCTTGGCCGAAGGGGGCAAGACTGAAGCTTTCTTT.

By frequency in the sample, this clonotype is medium-sized. For a library built for alpha chains, this beta chain is a stray read; little rests on its size. The chain couples TRBV7-6 to TRBJ2-5; 7 bases are a match to TRBD1. Germline V gives CDR1 SGHVS, CDR2 FNYEAQ. The CDR3 loop spans 15 amino acids. Germline trimming cut 3 bases from V and 4 bases from J; bases unmatched to any gene: 8. As DNA, the CDR3 is TGTGCCAGCAGCTTCTTCGGACAGGCCGGAGAGACCCAGTACTTC. The encoded protein is CASSFFGQAGETQYF. The variable domain in full, with the rest retrieved from reference TRBV7-6 and TRBJ2-5, is GAGVSQSPRYKVTKRGQDVALRCDPISGHVSLYWYRQALGQGPEFLTYFNYEAQQDKSGLPNDRFSAERPEGSISTLTIQRTEQRDSAMYRCASSFFGQAGETQYFGPGTRLLVL.

By frequency in the sample, this clonotype is medium-sized. This beta chain represents an off-target read in a library built for alpha chains; its size is of limited meaning. The chain joins TRBV28 to TRBJ1-1, with a weak D call TRBD1 (5 bases). V was trimmed by 3 bases and J by 5 bases, leaving 13 bases between them. The CDR3 has 14 amino acids. The germline V gene has CDR1 MDHEN and CDR2 SYDVKM. The CDR3 is CASSLGGGRTEAFF. The CDR3 coding sequence is TGTGCCAGCAGTTTGGGCGGGGGAAGGACTGAAGCTTTCTTT.

This clonotype was detected many times. The size of this beta chain means little, since it is a stray read in a library made for alpha chains. The V and J genes are TRBV6-1 and TRBJ1-4; 12 bases map to TRBD1. This CDR3 is built from 17 residues. The germline CDR1 and CDR2 sequences are MNHNS and SASEGT. The junction had 9 bases not matched to a gene; V was cut back by 6 bases and J by 4 bases. DNA for the CDR3: TGTGCCAGCAGCATCTTGGGACAGGGGGCGAGTAATGAAAAACTGTTTTTT. This gives the protein CASSILGQGASNEKLFF.

This clonotype is labeled medium-sized. Since the library was made to target alpha chains, this beta chain is a stray read and its abundance is not meaningful. V usage is TRBV4-1 and J usage is TRBJ2-5, with 9 bases fitting TRBD2. This CDR3 contains 17 residues. After removal of 3 bases from V and 4 bases from J, the junction contained 12 bases not matched to a gene. The germline CDR1 and CDR2 sequences are MGHRA and YSYEKL. The CDR3 loop reads CASSHTLGRGGRETQYF. CDR3 coding DNA: TGCGCCAGCAGCCACACCCTTGGGCGGGGGGGCAGAGAGACCCAGTACTTC.

By sample share, this clonotype is medium-sized (0.01 to 0.1%). With the library built for alpha chains, this beta chain is off target and its frequency is not meaningful. V gene TRBV7-8 combines with J gene TRBJ2-4; D is possibly TRBD1 or TRBD2 (5 bases each). Trimming removed 3 bases from V and 4 bases from J, with 13 bases in between. CDR1 is SGHVS, CDR2 FQNEAQ, per germline. This CDR3 comprises 15 residues. CDR3 sequence (DNA): TGTGCCAGCAGCTTGGGGACCGCCCCGAAAAACATTCAGTACTTC. Its protein product is CASSLGTAPKNIQYF.